A selection of T cell receptor beta chains follows, all from one sample in a study of blood T cells in healthy people across ages. TCRdb called the 5' RACE reads again in MiXCR, with one record for every CDR3 protein. Of around 870,000 distinct CDR3 sequences in the sample, 25% to 35% were seen once. Sequenced material: blood. Every receptor here comes from an elderly woman in good health. CDR3s leave out the opening cysteine and the closing phenylalanine or tryptophan. Clone size is shown for a subset of rows, as once, few, many or a class of expanded clone.

v_gene,abundance,CDR3aa
TRBV24-1,many,ATSDSGLDNEQF
TRBV7-9,many,ASSLNRATEAF
TRBV12-3/TRBV12-4,many,ASSLPQGFAEAF
TRBV6-2/TRBV6-3,.,ASSGSGRVYNEQF
TRBV20-1,.,SASRLGIISSYNEQF
TRBV3-1,many,ASSYKNPDRGETQY
TRBV6-5,many,ASRTDRATNEKLF
TRBV6-2/TRBV6-3,few,ASSYVGNSGANVLT
TRBV12-3/TRBV12-4,.,ASSLRGGHYGYT
TRBV25-1,many,ASSDANPENYGYT
TRBV4-3,.,ASSQVTGDKNIQY
TRBV5-1,many,ASSLDRGRDEQF
TRBV5-1,once,ASSLVGGGTGTQY
TRBV7-9,many,ASSPTGAANYGYT
TRBV3-1,.,ASSHGYGCT
TRBV24-1,many,ATSNLGTGGDTQY
TRBV3-1,.,ASSQISSTDTQY
TRBV10-3,.,AISPGGQSGNTIY
TRBV7-9,many,ASSLGDRDNNEQF
TRBV6-2/TRBV6-3,many,ASSPRGGGHNEQF
TRBV12-3/TRBV12-4,.,ASVGVTDTQY
TRBV5-1,.,ASSFAAGGSQETQY
TRBV12-3/TRBV12-4,.,ASRLTYLAGGLHEQF
TRBV20-1,few,SAKTGTGELF
TRBV18,.,ASSPTRGDSPLH
TRBV14,.,ASSQVQGVNTGGLF
TRBV7-8,.,ASSSMSSGGAAVTDTQY
TRBV6-6,.,ASSYTQSAEQY
TRBV30,few,AWAGTGGLLSEQF
TRBV12-3/TRBV12-4,few,ASSHQGSAYEQY
TRBV28,.,ASSSIQGPLNQPQH
TRBV7-2,.,ASSLFAGGKNEQF
TRBV6-2/TRBV6-3,.,ASRDGTGLMNTETF